This T cell receptor beta chain was obtained from a study of T cell repertoires in ileal Crohn's disease. General study results and limits: Endoscopic recurrence occurred in every patient whose clonality exceeded 26.8%. Mucosal expansions were suggested to be mainly CD8 T cells. Compared with non-smokers, active smokers at surgery showed more clonal expansions.

This clone was recorded only once. Its antigen is unidentified. This table comes from immunoSEQ multiplex PCR, and its TCRdb copy is limited to in-frame clones, with some not included. The table lists approximately 5,000 clones, 80% to 85% of them singletons, with around 6.1% in the top ten. Sequencing was done on a sample of ileal tissue. The sequence derives from an adult with Crohn's disease.

This chain's CDR3 is CSIDRGNYNEQFF. The CDR3 DNA is TGCAGCATCGACAGGGGTAACTACAATGAGCAGTTCTTC. The chain couples TRBV29-1 to TRBJ2-1; 8 positions agree with TRBD1. V was clipped by 8 bases and J by 3 bases; unmatched bases: 6. The CDR3 has 13 amino acids. Germline V CDR1 and CDR2: SQVTM, ANQGSEA.